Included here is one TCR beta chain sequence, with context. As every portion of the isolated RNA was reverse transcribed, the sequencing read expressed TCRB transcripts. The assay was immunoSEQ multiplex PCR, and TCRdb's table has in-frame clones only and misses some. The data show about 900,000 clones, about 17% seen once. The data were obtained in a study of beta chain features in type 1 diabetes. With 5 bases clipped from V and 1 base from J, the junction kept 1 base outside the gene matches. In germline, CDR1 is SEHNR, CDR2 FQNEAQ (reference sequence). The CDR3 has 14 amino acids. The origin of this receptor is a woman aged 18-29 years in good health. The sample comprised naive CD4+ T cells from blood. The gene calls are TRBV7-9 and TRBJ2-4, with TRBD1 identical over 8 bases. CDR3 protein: CASSRTGAKNIQYF. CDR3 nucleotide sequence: TGTGCCAGCAGCCGGACAGGGGCCAAAAACATTCAGTACTTC.